The 10 T cell receptor beta chains listed next were all sequenced from one sample in a study of control samples from healthy donors and cancer patients. Sequenced by immunoSEQ multiplex PCR; TCRdb stores in-frame clones only, minus some. The data show about 110,000 clones, 70% to 85% seen once. Sequencing used blood. The origin of the receptors is a man aged 18-30 years in good health.

In its sample, this clone was seen once. In nucleotides, the CDR3 is TGTGCCAGCAGCGTCTCCGCCCAGGTCGGGGGGAACACTGAAGCTTTCTTT. Translating gives CASSVSAQVGGNTEAFF. This chain uses TRBV9 with TRBJ1-1; TRBD1 might be the D (5 bases). CDR3 length equals 17 residues. Germline lookup yields CDR1 SGDLS and CDR2 YYNGEE. The V end was cut by 2 bases, the J end by 1 base, with 18 bases between.

The rearrangement uses TRBV5-5 and TRBJ2-7; no definite D call. CDR1 is SGHKS, CDR2 YYEKEE, per germline (reference sequence). The CDR3 is 13 residues long. The V gene lost 3 bases and the J gene lost 5 bases, with 12 bases spanning the gap. The DNA of the CDR3 is TGTGCCAGCAGCTCGCTTGGTGGCCACGAGCAGTACGTC. It translates to CASSSLGGHEQYV.

This clone came up once. This sequence joins TRBV6-5 and TRBJ1-2, with a tentative D call TRBD1 (5 bases). V gave up 2 bases and J gave up 7 bases, with 17 bases separating them. Germline V gives CDR1 MNHEY, CDR2 SVGAGI. This CDR3 spans 15 amino acids. CDR3: CASSYGREPMSGYTF. The DNA for the CDR3 is TGTGCCAGCAGTTACGGCAGGGAACCTATGTCTGGCTACACCTTC.

This rearrangement joins TRBV15 to TRBJ1-5; TRBD1 aligns across 10 bases. This CDR3 comprises 17 residues. The germline V gene encodes CDR1 LNHNV and CDR2 YYDKDF (reference sequence). V shed 0 bases, J shed 3 bases, and the junction held 5 bases outside the gene matches. CDR3 DNA sequence: TGTGCCACCAGCAGAGATAAAGGGACAGGGGTCAATCAGCCCCAGCATTTT. It codes for CATSRDKGTGVNQPQHF. Full variable domain (outside the CDR3, taken from reference TRBV15 and TRBJ1-5): DAMVIQNPRYQVTQFGKPVTLSCSQTLNHNVMYWYQQKSSQAPKLLFHYYDKDFNNEADTPDNFQSRRPNTSFCFLDIRSPGLGDTAMYLCATSRDKGTGVNQPQHFGDGTRLSIL.

The chain is built from TRBV6-2 or TRBV6-3 and TRBJ2-3, with 11 bases lining up with TRBD1. Trimming took 5 bases from V and 5 from J; bases not matched to a gene: 3. CDR1 is MNHEY, CDR2 SVGEGT, per germline. The CDR3 has 14 residues. The CDR3 nucleotides are TGTGCCAGCAGTGAGGACAGGGGGCAAGATACGCAGTATTTT. Its translation: CASSEDRGQDTQYF.

This clone was found once. The chain links TRBV28 to TRBJ1-2; perhaps TRBD1 as D (5 bases). The germline V gene encodes CDR1 MDHEN and CDR2 SYDVKM. The CDR3 covers 13 residues. The V end lost 6 bases, the J end lost 5 bases, and 13 bases lay between the germline ends. The CDR3 coding sequence is TGTGCCAGCAGCCCAGACAGAAAGTATGGCTACACCTTC. Translating it yields CASSPDRKYGYTF.

In DNA, the CDR3 is TGCGCCAGCAGCCTCACGGGACGGGACAGGGTATTACTCCTGGGTAAGAACACTGAAGCTTTCTTT. Its translation is CASSLTGRDRVLLLGKNTEAFF. The V gene is TRBV4-3, the J gene TRBJ1-1; 9 bases fit TRBD1. The CDR3 sequence is 22 residues long. The trim removed 4 bases at V and 1 base at J, leaving 25 bases unmatched. Per the germline V gene, CDR1 is LGHNA and CDR2 is YSLEER.

This chain uses TRBV11-2 with TRBJ1-3; 7 bases line up with TRBD1. The germline V gene has CDR1 SGHAT and CDR2 FQNNGV. The J segment lost 1 base and the V segment lost 5 bases, leaving 5 bases of the junction unmatched. CDR3 length: 15 amino acids. This CDR3 is CASSGMGQSGNTIYF. The CDR3 DNA follows: TGTGCCAGCAGCGGTATGGGACAGTCTGGAAACACCATATATTTT.

This chain uses TRBV5-1 with TRBJ2-1, with TRBD2 matching 8 bases. The V segment lost 5 bases and the J segment 5 bases; nucleotides outside the gene matches: 9. The CDR3 is 15 amino acids. Germline V gene data show CDR1 as SGHRS and CDR2 as YFSETQ. The CDR3 loop is CASRSDVAGNNEQFF. The CDR3 coding sequence is TGCGCCAGCAGGTCCGATGTAGCGGGGAACAATGAGCAGTTCTTC.

This clone turned up a few times. The genes are TRBV6-2 or TRBV6-3 and TRBJ2-5; D is unclear. The CDR3 sequence is 14 residues long. The germline V and J ends were trimmed by 5 bases and 2 bases, with 12 bases remaining between them. CDR1 and CDR2 from the germline V gene are MNHEY and SVGEGT. CDR3 in amino acids: CASSTPDGQETQYF. CDR3 nucleotides: TGTGCCAGCAGTACCCCGGATGGGCAAGAGACCCAGTACTTC.